This T cell receptor (beta chain) was captured by sequencing in a study of T cell responses to AZD1222 COVID-19 vaccine. Background on the study: Second-dose recipients at about 4 or about 12 weeks were treated as one pooled group.

A word on this clone: Its target is unknown.

Regarding the study as a whole: Spike as a whole was targeted by vaccine-associated CD4 TCRs, dominant at 160-218 and 743-854. Just a handful of people given AZD1222 tested seropositive at baseline. Clonal diversity was possibly underestimated; the donors were predominantly white British and more often female.

Only in-frame clones appear in the TCRdb table, and some are missing; sequencing was by immunoSEQ multiplex PCR. This table has around 140,000 clones, 90% to 95% appearing once. Germline assignment: CDR1 SGHAT and CDR2 FQNNGV. Trimming removed 5 bases from V and 1 base from J, with 2 bases in between. The length of the CDR3 is 11 residues. The V and J genes are TRBV11-2 and TRBJ2-5; D ambiguous. The receptor comes from an adult in good health. The sequenced sample was peripheral blood, obtained on day 0 of AZD1222 vaccination. Here the CDR3 DNA reads TGTGCCAGCAGCATCCAAGAGACCCAGTACTTC. Protein product: CASSIQETQYF. Supplemented by reference TRBV11-2 and TRBJ2-5, the full variable domain reads EAGVAQSPRYKIIEKRQSVAFWCNPISGHATLYWYQQILGQGPKLLIQFQNNGVVDDSQLPKDRFSAERLKGVDSTLKIQPAKLEDSAVYLCASSIQETQYFGPGTRLLVL.